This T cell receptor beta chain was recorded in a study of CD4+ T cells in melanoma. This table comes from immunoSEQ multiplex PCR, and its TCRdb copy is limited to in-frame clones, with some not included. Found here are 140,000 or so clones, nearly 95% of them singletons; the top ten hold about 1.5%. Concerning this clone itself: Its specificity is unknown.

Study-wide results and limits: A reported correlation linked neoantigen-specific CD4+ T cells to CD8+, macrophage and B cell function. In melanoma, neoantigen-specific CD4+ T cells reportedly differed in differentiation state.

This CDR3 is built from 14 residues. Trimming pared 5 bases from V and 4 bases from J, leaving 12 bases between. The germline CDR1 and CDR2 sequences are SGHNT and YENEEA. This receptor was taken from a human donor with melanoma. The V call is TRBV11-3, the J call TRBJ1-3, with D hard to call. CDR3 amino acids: CASSLKGGGNTIYF. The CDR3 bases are TGTGCCAGCAGCCTGAAGGGTGGCGGAAACACCATATATTTT.